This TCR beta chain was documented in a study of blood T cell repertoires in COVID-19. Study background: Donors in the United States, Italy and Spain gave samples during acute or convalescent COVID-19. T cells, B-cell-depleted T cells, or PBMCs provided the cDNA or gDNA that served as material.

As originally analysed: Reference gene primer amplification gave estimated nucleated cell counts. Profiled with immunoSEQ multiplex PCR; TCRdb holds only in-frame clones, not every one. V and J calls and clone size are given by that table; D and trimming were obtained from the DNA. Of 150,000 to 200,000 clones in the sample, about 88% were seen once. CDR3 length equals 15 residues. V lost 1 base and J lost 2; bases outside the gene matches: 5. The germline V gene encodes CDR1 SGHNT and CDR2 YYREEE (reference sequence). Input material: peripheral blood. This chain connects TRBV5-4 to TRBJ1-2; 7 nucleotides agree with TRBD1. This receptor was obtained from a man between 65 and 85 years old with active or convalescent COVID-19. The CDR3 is CASSLSTGVNYGYTF. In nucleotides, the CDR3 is TGTGCCAGCAGCTTGAGTACAGGGGTAAACTATGGCTACACCTTC. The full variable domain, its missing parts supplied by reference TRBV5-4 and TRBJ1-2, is ETGVTQSPTHLIKTRGQQVTLRCSSQSGHNTVSWYQQALGQGPQFIFQYYREEENGRGNFPPRFSGLQFPNYSSELNVNALELDDSALYLCASSLSTGVNYGYTFGSGTRLTVV.